One and the same sample provided the 30 T cell receptor beta chains below, sequenced in a study of T cells in Graves' hyperthyroidism and ophthalmopathy. TCR beta CDR3 regions were amplified from RNA transcripts. The HTBI primer set was used in a first-round RT-PCR of the TCR CDR3. MiXCR, applied by TCRdb to the multiplex PCR reads, yields one record per CDR3 protein. The sample includes about 380,000 distinct CDR3 sequences, roughly 20% seen only once; the top ten take 40%. Sequencing was performed on blood. The receptors were gathered from a man aged 18 to 29 with Graves' ophthalmopathy.

This clonotype was seen at least ten times. CDR3 sequence: CSARMFVAEAFF. CDR3 nucleotides: TGCAGTGCTAGAATGTTCGTGGCTGAAGCTTTCTTT. The J gene is TRBJ1-1, the V gene TRBV20-1; D uncertain. The germline CDR1 and CDR2 sequences are DFQATT and SNEGSKA (reference sequence). Trimming shortened V by 2 bases and J by 6 bases, and 10 bases separated the two germline ends. CDR3 length equals 12 residues.

This clonotype was found many times. V is TRBV11-2 and J is TRBJ2-1, with D unclear. V was shortened by 3 bases and J by 8 bases, with 14 bases between the two germline ends. Germline V CDR1 and CDR2: SGHAT, FQNNGV. There are 14 residues in the CDR3. The CDR3 here is CASSFQTRGDEQFF. DNA for the CDR3: TGTGCCAGCAGCTTCCAAACGCGAGGAGATGAGCAGTTCTTC.

This clonotype was counted at least ten times. The gene calls are TRBV6-1 and TRBJ1-2, with 7 bases lining up with TRBD1. Germline CDR1 reads MNHNS; CDR2 reads SASEGT. V lost 5 bases and J lost 5; bases outside the gene matches: 11. The CDR3 length is 15 residues. The CDR3 region has the DNA TGTGCCAGCAGTCGAGACAGGGAATTTTGGTATGGCTACACCTTC. It is translated as CASSRDREFWYGYTF.

Details on this clonotype: Being one base from a much bigger clone, this may be a read error. The rearrangement uses TRBV6-2 or TRBV6-3 and TRBJ2-7; the D gene is possibly TRBD2 (6 bases). The CDR3 has 13 residues. Per germline, CDR1 MNHEY and CDR2 SVGEGT. Trimming removed 10 bases at V and 2 bases at J, with 15 bases between. The CDR3 sequence is CANRNGGTYEQYF. Here the CDR3 DNA reads TGTGCCAACAGAAACGGGGGAACCTACGAGCAGTACTTC.

The chain uses TRBV12-3 or TRBV12-4 and TRBJ1-6; possible D gene TRBD1, 5 bases. The CDR3 runs 15 residues. Trimming took 1 base from V and 1 from J, leaving 5 bases between them. For the CDR3, the DNA is TGTGCCAGCAGTTTAGGACAGTCCTATAATTCACCCCTCCACTTT. Translation gives CASSLGQSYNSPLHF.

The gene calls are TRBV19 and TRBJ1-1; D uncertain. This CDR3 is 13 amino acids long. V was clipped by 6 bases and J by 5 bases, with 13 bases between them. Germline loops: CDR1 LNHDA, CDR2 SQIVND (reference sequence). CDR3 residues: CASSLDGETEAFF. CDR3 nucleotide sequence: TGTGCCAGTAGCCTCGACGGCGAGACTGAAGCTTTCTTT.

The chain employs TRBV12-3 or TRBV12-4 and TRBJ2-4, with 7 bases matching TRBD1. The junction had 3 bases not matched to a gene; V was cut back by 5 bases and J by 5 bases. The CDR3 totals 13 residues. The CDR3 region is CASSVDRENIQYF. The CDR3, as DNA: TGTGCCAGCAGTGTTGACAGGGAAAACATTCAGTACTTC.

V and J are TRBV27 and TRBJ2-2; 9 bases fit TRBD2. Germline CDR1 and CDR2: MNHEY and SMNVEV (reference sequence). The V segment lost 3 bases and the J segment 6 bases; nucleotides outside the gene matches: 2. This CDR3 spans 14 amino acids. In DNA form, the CDR3 reads TGTGCCAGCAGTTTGGGACTAGCCTCCGGGGAGCTGTTTTTT. It encodes CASSLGLASGELFF.

This clonotype was counted between two and nine times. J is TRBJ2-7 and V is TRBV15, with 9 positions matching TRBD2. CDR1 and CDR2 (germline): LNHNV, YYDKDF (reference sequence). V dropped 1 base and J dropped 2; count of bases not matched to a gene: 3. The CDR3 has 15 residues. The CDR3 sequence: CATSRGPSGAYEQYF. CDR3 nucleotide sequence: TGTGCCACCAGCAGAGGCCCTAGCGGGGCCTACGAGCAGTACTTC.

This chain connects TRBV6-1 to TRBJ1-3; D is possibly TRBD1 (5 bases). Trimming stripped 6 bases from V and 2 bases from J, with 8 bases between. Looked up from germline, CDR1 is MNHNS and CDR2 is SASEGT. The length of the CDR3 is 13 residues. The CDR3 loop is CASRTTAGNTIYF. The DNA of the CDR3 is TGTGCCAGCAGGACGACAGCTGGAAACACCATATATTTT.

CDR3 in DNA: TGTGCCAGCAGCCTGATGACAGGGGAAGGGCAGCCCCAGCATTTT. Amino acid sequence: CASSLMTGEGQPQHF. The J gene is TRBJ1-5, the V gene TRBV5-6; 8 bases fit TRBD1. J was trimmed by 7 bases and V by 4 bases; bases with no gene match: 10. Germline CDR1 is SGHDT and CDR2 is YYEEEE. The CDR3 consists of 15 residues.

This chain connects TRBV28 to TRBJ1-6; D perhaps matches TRBD1 (5 bases). Per the germline V gene, CDR1 is MDHEN and CDR2 is SYDVKM. Trimming took off 3 bases at V and 9 bases at J, with 15 bases between the two ends. The CDR3 spans 15 residues. CDR3 nucleotides: TGTGCCAGCAGTTTTGACAGACAAAAGGGTTCACCCCTCCACTTT. Translating gives CASSFDRQKGSPLHF.

The V gene is TRBV11-2, the J gene TRBJ2-4; the D is unclear. Trimming left V 2 bases short and J 1 base short, with 18 bases between. The germline CDR1 and CDR2 sequences are SGHAT and FQNNGV. This CDR3 is 18 amino acids long. The CDR3 bases are TGTGCCAGCAGCTTACTAAAGTGGAGTGGGGTGGCCAAAAACATTCAGTACTTC. Protein sequence: CASSLLKWSGVAKNIQYF.

V gene TRBV3-1 combines with J gene TRBJ1-2; D not resolved. CDR3 length: 17 residues. Between the trimmed V and J ends, which lost 1 base and 2 bases, there was a span of 17 bases. Germline CDR1 LGHDT, CDR2 YNNKEL (reference sequence). The chain's CDR3 is CASSQVPGMSVNYGYTF. CDR3 DNA: TGTGCCAGCAGCCAAGTCCCGGGAATGTCAGTCAACTATGGCTACACCTTC.

There are many counts of this clonotype. The rearrangement links TRBV12-3 or TRBV12-4 to TRBJ1-4, with D possibly being TRBD1 (6 bases). The CDR3 extends over 14 amino acids. Trimming cost V 3 bases and J 4 bases, with 9 bases left between them. The CDR3 DNA reads as TGTGCCAGCAGTTTCAGGGGTTTTAATGAAAAACTGTTTTTT. Its translation is CASSFRGFNEKLFF.

This clonotype was recorded many times. The genes are TRBV7-8 and TRBJ2-7, with TRBD2 as a possible D gene (6 bases). V was trimmed by 4 bases and J by 0 bases, leaving 13 bases between them. The V gene's germline CDR1 is SGHVS and CDR2 FQNEAQ. The CDR3 contains 15 residues. CDR3 in amino acids: CASSWRGQSSYEQYF. CDR3 coding DNA: TGTGCCAGCAGCTGGCGGGGTCAAAGCTCCTACGAGCAGTACTTC.

CDR3 sequence reads: CASSGQMIGKNIQYF. CDR3 DNA: TGTGCCAGCAGTGGTCAAATGATAGGCAAAAACATTCAGTACTTC. V gene TRBV6-1 combines with J gene TRBJ2-4; D not certain. The CDR3 extends over 15 amino acids. Per the germline V gene, CDR1 is MNHNS and CDR2 is SASEGT. Trimming left V 4 bases short and J 3 bases short, with 13 bases between.

The chain uses TRBV18 and TRBJ2-5; a weak D match, TRBD2 (5 bases). The CDR3 spans 13 residues. V was pared by 8 bases and J by 0 bases, with 10 bases between. CDR1 and CDR2 from the germline V gene are KGHSH and LQKENI. The DNA of the CDR3 is TGTGCCAGCCGGGGTCCAGACCAAGAGACCCAGTACTTC. It translates to CASRGPDQETQYF.

The V call is TRBV28, the J call TRBJ2-2, with TRBD1 identical over 9 bases. This CDR3 has 15 residues. Germline V gene data show CDR1 as MDHEN and CDR2 as SYDVKM. The J segment lost 0 bases and the V segment lost 6 bases, leaving 2 bases of the junction unmatched. CDR3 sequence (DNA): TGTGCCAGCAGCGACAGGGGGGCGAACACCGGGGAGCTGTTTTTT. It is translated as CASSDRGANTGELFF. Looking up the rest from reference TRBV28 and TRBJ2-2 gives the full variable domain: DVKVTQSSRYLVKRTGEKVFLECVQDMDHENMFWYRQDPGLGLRLIYFSYDVKMKEKGDIPEGYSVSREKKERFSLILESASTNQTSMYLCASSDRGANTGELFFGEGSRLTVL.

This clonotype was found many times. The V gene is TRBV12-3 or TRBV12-4, the J gene TRBJ1-2, with D uncertain. Deletions cut 3 bases from V and 4 bases from J, with 9 bases between. This CDR3 spans 13 amino acids. The CDR3 coding sequence is TGTGCCAGCAGTTTTGTCCGATCCTATGGCTACACCTTC. Translation gives CASSFVRSYGYTF.

This sequence joins TRBV5-1 and TRBJ2-6; TRBD1 matches 10 bases. Trimming removed 3 bases from V and 3 bases from J; junction bases left unmatched: 3. CDR1 and CDR2 (germline): SGHRS, YFSETQ. CDR3 length: 16 residues. This chain's CDR3 is CASSWTGGGGANVLTF. The CDR3 DNA reads as TGCGCCAGCAGCTGGACAGGGGGTGGTGGGGCCAACGTCCTGACTTTC.

The chain combines TRBV7-8 with TRBJ1-1, with 7 positions matching TRBD1. Losses at the gene ends were 5 bases for V and 5 bases for J; bases not matched to a gene: 11. From germline, CDR1 is SGHVS and CDR2 FQNEAQ. CDR3 size: 15 residues. Here the CDR3 DNA reads TGTGCCAGCAGCCCTATCGACAGGGCGGGGACTGAAGCTTTCTTT. This gives the protein CASSPIDRAGTEAFF.

This clonotype was observed at least ten times. V and J are TRBV7-3 and TRBJ2-3; TRBD2 agrees at 10 bases. J lost 3 bases, V lost 5 bases, and 5 bases had no gene match. Per germline, CDR1 SGHTA and CDR2 FQGTGA. The CDR3 is made up of 15 amino acids. In DNA form, the CDR3 reads TGTGCCAGCAGCACGGGACTAGCGCCAACAGATACGCAGTATTTT. As protein: CASSTGLAPTDTQYF.

V is TRBV4-2 and J is TRBJ2-7; TRBD2 might be the D (5 bases). V was cut by 2 bases and J by 5 bases, with 10 bases left in between. Germline values: CDR1 LGHNA, CDR2 YNFKEQ. The CDR3 spans 13 residues. The CDR3 DNA is TGTGCCAGCAGCCAATTATCCGGGGACGAGCAGTACTTC. This gives the protein CASSQLSGDEQYF.

The V call is TRBV6-2 or TRBV6-3, the J call TRBJ2-2; 8 positions agree with TRBD1. Germline V gene sequence: CDR1 MNHEY, CDR2 SVGEGT. The V segment lost 9 bases and the J segment 6 bases; nucleotides outside the gene matches: 15. The length of the CDR3 is 16 residues. The CDR3 region is CASMVPTGEGPGELFF. DNA of the CDR3: TGTGCCAGTATGGTGCCGACAGGGGAAGGGCCCGGGGAGCTGTTTTTT.

The table lists this clonotype with many counts. The V and J genes are TRBV2 and TRBJ1-6; D remains unclear. Germline V gene data show CDR1 as SNHLY and CDR2 as FYNNEI. The CDR3 runs 14 residues. With 6 bases removed from V and 7 bases from J, the gap between germline ends came to 13 bases. The CDR3 region is CASRRDLTNSPLHF. In DNA, the CDR3 is TGTGCCAGCAGGCGCGACCTGACAAATTCACCCCTCCACTTT.

The CDR3 spells CASSFGAEDTQYF. In DNA, the CDR3 is TGCGCCAGCAGCTTTGGGGCAGAAGATACGCAGTATTTT. The chain recombines TRBV5-1 with TRBJ2-3; the D gene is possibly TRBD1 (5 bases). The CDR3 has 13 residues. V shed 2 bases and J shed 5 bases, with 9 bases lying between them. The germline V gene has CDR1 SGHRS and CDR2 YFSETQ.

This clonotype turned up a few times. The V call is TRBV3-1, the J call TRBJ2-4, with TRBD2 matching over 13 bases. The CDR3 has 18 amino acids. Trimming removed 1 base from V and 0 bases from J; junction bases left unmatched: 3. CDR1 and CDR2 (germline): LGHDT, YNNKEL (reference sequence). This CDR3 reads CASSQVTSGGEAKNIQYF. The CDR3 nucleotides read TGTGCCAGCAGCCAAGTCACTAGCGGGGGGGAAGCCAAAAACATTCAGTACTTC.

This clonotype was seen more than once but under ten times. The V gene is TRBV19, the J gene TRBJ2-2, with TRBD1 matching 9 bases. Germline assignment: CDR1 LNHDA and CDR2 SQIVND (reference sequence). The junction had 5 bases not matched to a gene; V was cut back by 6 bases and J by 3 bases. The CDR3 consists of 15 residues. CDR3 sequence reads: CASRVWTGDTGELFF. The CDR3 DNA follows: TGTGCCAGTAGAGTTTGGACAGGGGACACCGGGGAGCTGTTTTTT.

This clonotype was seen many times. The chain recombines TRBV9 with TRBJ2-2; D unclear. Deletions cut 2 bases from V and 1 base from J, with 6 bases between. This CDR3 is 14 amino acids long. Looked up from germline, CDR1 is SGDLS and CDR2 is YYNGEE. CDR3 in DNA: TGTGCCAGCAGCGTGCAAGGGAACACCGGGGAGCTGTTTTTT. It encodes CASSVQGNTGELFF.